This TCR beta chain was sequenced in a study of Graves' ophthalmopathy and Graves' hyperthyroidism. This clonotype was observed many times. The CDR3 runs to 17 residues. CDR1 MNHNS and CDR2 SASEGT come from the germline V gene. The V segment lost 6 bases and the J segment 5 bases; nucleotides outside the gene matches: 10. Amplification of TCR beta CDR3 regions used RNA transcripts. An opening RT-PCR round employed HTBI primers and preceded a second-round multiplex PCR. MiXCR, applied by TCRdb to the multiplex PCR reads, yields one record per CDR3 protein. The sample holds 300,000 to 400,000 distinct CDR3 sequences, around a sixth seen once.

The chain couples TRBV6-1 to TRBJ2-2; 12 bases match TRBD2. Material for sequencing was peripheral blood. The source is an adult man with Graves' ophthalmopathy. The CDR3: CASSHPSGGARTGELFF. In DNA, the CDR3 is TGTGCCAGCAGCCACCCTAGCGGGGGGGCTCGGACCGGGGAGCTGTTTTTT.